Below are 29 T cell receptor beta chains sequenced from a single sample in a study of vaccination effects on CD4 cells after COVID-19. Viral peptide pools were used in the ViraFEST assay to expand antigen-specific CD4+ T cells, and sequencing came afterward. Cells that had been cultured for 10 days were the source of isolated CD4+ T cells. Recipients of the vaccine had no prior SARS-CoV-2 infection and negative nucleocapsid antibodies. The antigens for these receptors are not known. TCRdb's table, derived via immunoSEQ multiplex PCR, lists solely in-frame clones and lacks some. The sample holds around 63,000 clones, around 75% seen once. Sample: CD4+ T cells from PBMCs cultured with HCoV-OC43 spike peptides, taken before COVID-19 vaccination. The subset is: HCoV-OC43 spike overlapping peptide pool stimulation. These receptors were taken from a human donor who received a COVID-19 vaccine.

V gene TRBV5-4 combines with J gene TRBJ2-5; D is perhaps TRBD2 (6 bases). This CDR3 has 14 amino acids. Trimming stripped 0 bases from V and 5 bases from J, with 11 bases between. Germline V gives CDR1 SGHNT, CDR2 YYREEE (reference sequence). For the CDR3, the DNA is TGTGCCAGCAGCTTGGCCGGGGGACTGGAGACCCAGTACTTC. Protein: CASSLAGGLETQYF.

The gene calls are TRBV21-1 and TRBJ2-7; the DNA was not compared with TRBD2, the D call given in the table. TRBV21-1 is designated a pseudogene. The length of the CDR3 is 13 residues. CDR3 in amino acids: CASSKGGNYEQYV. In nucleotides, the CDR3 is TGTGCCAGCAGCAAAGGAGGGAACTACGAGCAGTACGTC.

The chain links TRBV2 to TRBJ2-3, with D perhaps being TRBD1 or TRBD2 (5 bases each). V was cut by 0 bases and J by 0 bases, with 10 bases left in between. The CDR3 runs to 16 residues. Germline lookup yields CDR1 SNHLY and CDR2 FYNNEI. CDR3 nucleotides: TGTGCCAGCAGTGAAGCCCCGGGACGCAGCACAGATACGCAGTATTTT. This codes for CASSEAPGRSTDTQYF.

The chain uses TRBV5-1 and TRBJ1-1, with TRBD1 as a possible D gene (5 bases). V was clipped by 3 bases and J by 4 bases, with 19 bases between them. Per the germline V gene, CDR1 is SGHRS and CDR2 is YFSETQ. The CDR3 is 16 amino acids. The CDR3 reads CASSSRWTGVGTEAFF. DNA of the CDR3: TGCGCCAGCAGCTCCCGGTGGACGGGGGTGGGCACTGAAGCTTTCTTT.

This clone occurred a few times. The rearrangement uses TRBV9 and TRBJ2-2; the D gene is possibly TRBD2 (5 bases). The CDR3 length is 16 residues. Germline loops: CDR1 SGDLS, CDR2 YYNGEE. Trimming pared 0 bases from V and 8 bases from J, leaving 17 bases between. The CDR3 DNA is TGTGCCAGCAGCGTAGCTCGAACTAGTGAAAGAGGGGAGCTGTTTTTT. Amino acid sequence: CASSVARTSERGELFF.

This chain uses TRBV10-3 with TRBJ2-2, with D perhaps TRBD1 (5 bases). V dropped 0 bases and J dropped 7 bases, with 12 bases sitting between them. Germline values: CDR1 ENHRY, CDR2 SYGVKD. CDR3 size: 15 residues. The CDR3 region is CAISESAGRNGELFF. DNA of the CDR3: TGTGCCATCAGTGAGTCTGCAGGGCGAAACGGGGAGCTGTTTTTT.

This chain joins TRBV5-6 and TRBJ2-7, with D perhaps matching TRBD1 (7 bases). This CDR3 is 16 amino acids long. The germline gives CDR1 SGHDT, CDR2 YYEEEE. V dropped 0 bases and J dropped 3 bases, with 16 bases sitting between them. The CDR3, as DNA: TGTGCCAGCAGCTTGGCGATGCAGGGGGGACTCTACGAGCAGTACGTC. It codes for CASSLAMQGGLYEQYV.

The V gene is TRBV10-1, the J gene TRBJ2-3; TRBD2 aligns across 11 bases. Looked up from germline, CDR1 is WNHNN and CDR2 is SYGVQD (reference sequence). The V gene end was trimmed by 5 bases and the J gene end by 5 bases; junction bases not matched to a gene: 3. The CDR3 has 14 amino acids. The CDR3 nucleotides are TGCGCCAGCAGTACTAGCGGGGGAAGAGATACGCAGTATTTT. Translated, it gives CASSTSGGRDTQYF.

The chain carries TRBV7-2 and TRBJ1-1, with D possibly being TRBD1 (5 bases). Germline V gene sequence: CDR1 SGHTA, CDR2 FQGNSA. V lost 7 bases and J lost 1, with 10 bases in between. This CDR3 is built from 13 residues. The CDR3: CASKAGPNTEAFF. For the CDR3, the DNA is TGTGCCAGCAAGGCAGGGCCGAACACTGAAGCTTTCTTT.

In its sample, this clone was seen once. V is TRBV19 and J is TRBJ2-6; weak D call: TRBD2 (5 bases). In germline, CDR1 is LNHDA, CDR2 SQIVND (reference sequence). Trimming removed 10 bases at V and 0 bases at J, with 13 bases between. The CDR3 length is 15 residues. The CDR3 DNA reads TGTGCCACCAAGGACGGAGGCTCTGGGGCCAACGTCCTGACTTTC. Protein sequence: CATKDGGSGANVLTF. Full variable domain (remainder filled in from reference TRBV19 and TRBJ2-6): DGGITQSPKYLFRKEGQNVTLSCEQNLNHDAMYWYRQDPGQGLRLIYYSQIVNDFQKGDIAEGYSVSREKKESFPLTVTSAQKNPTAFYLCATKDGGSGANVLTFGAGSRLTVL.

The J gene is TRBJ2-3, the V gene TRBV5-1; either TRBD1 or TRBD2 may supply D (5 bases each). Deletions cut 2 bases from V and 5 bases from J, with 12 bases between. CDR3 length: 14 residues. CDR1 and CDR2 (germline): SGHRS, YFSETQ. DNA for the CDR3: TGCGCCAGCAGCTTAGGGACGTCAGAAGATACGCAGTATTTT. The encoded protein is CASSLGTSEDTQYF.

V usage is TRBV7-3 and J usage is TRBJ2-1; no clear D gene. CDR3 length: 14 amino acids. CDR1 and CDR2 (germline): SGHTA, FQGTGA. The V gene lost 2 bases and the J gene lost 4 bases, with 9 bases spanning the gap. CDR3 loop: CASSLSPSYNEQFF. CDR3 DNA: TGTGCCAGCAGCTTATCCCCCTCATACAATGAGCAGTTCTTC.

The CDR3 region is CASSPPPDTQYF. For the CDR3, the DNA is TGTGCCAGCAGTCCCCCCCCAGATACGCAGTATTTT. This chain uses TRBV28 with TRBJ2-3; D remains unclear. The CDR3 is 12 residues long. Trimming stripped 5 bases from V and 4 bases from J, with 7 bases between. Germline CDR1 MDHEN, CDR2 SYDVKM.

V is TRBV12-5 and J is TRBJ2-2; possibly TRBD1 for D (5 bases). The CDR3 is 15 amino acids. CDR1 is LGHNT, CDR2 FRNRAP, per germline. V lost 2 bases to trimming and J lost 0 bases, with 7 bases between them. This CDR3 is CASGLRGSNTGELFF. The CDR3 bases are TGTGCTAGTGGTTTGAGGGGTTCGAACACCGGGGAGCTGTTTTTT.

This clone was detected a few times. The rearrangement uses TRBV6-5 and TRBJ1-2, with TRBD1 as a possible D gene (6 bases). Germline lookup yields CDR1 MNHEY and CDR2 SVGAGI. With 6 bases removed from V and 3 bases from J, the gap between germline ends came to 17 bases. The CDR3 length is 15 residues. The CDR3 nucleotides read TGTGCCAGCAGAGAGGGGGGTCGAGGGGACTATGGCTACACCTTC. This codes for CASREGGRGDYGYTF.

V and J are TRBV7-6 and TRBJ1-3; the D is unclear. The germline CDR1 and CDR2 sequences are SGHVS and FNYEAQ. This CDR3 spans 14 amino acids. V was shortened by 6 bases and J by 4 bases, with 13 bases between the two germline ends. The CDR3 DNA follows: TGTGCCAGCAGTCGGACTGCTTCGGGAAACACCATATATTTT. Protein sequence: CASSRTASGNTIYF. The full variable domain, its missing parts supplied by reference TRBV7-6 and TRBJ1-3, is GAGVSQSPRYKVTKRGQDVALRCDPISGHVSLYWYRQALGQGPEFLTYFNYEAQQDKSGLPNDRFSAERPEGSISTLTIQRTEQRDSAMYRCASSRTASGNTIYFGEGSWLTVV.

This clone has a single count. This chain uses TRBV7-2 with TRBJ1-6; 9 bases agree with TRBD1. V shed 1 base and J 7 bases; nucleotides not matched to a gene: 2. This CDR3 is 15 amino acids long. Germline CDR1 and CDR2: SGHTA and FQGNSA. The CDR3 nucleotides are TGTGCCAGCAGCTTAGTCGGACAGGGGAATTCACCCCTCCACTTT. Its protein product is CASSLVGQGNSPLHF.

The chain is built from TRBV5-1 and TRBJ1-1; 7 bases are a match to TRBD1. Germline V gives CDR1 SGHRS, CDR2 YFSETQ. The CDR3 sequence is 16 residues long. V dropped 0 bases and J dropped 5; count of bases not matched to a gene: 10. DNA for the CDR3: TGCGCCAGCAGCTTGGACGGGACAGCCTCGCGTACTGAAGCTTTCTTT. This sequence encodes CASSLDGTASRTEAFF.

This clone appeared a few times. The CDR3 sequence is CASSPGQGETAFF. CDR3 nucleotide sequence: TGTGCCAGCTCACCTGGACAGGGGGAAACCGCTTTCTTT. The chain uses TRBV18 and TRBJ1-1, with 10 bases aligning to TRBD1. The germline gives CDR1 KGHSH, CDR2 LQKENI. The CDR3 is 13 amino acids. V was pared by 3 bases and J by 11 bases, with 6 bases of the junction left unmatched. Filled out from reference TRBV18 and TRBJ1-1, the complete variable domain reads NAGVMQNPRHLVRRRGQEARLRCSPMKGHSHVYWYRQLPEEGLKFMVYLQKENIIDESGMPKERFSAEFPKEGPSILRIQQVVRGDSAAYFCASSPGQGETAFFGQGTRLTVV.

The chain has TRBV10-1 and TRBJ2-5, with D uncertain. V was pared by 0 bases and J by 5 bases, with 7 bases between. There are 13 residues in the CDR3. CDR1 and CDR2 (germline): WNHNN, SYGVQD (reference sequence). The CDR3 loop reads CASSESEFETQYF. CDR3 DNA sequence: TGCGCCAGCAGTGAGTCTGAGTTTGAGACCCAGTACTTC.

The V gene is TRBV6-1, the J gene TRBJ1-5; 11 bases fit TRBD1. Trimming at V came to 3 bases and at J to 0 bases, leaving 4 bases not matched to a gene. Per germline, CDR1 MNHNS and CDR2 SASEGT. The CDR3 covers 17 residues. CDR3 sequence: CASSDGTGGVSNQPQHF. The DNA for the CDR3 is TGTGCCAGCAGTGATGGGACAGGGGGAGTTAGCAATCAGCCCCAGCATTTT.

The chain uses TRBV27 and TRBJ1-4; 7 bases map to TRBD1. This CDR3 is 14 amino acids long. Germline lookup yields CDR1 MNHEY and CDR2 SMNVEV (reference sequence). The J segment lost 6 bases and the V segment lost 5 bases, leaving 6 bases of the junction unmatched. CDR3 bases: TGTGCCAGCAGTGCTCGACAGGGAGATGAAAAACTGTTTTTT. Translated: CASSARQGDEKLFF.

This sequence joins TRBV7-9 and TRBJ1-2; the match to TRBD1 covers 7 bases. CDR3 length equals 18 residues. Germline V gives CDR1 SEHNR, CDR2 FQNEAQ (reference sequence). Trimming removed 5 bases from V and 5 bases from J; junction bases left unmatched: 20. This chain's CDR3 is CASSRTLGTGRGHYGYTF. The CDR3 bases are TGTGCCAGCAGCAGAACATTAGGAACAGGGAGGGGGCATTATGGCTACACCTTC.

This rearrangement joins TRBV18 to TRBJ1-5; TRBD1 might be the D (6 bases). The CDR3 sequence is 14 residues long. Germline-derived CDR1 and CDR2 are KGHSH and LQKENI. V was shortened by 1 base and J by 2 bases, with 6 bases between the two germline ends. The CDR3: CASSPQGGNQPQHF. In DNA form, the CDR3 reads TGTGCCAGCTCACCACAGGGGGGCAATCAGCCCCAGCATTTT. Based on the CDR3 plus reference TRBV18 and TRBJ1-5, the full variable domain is NAGVMQNPRHLVRRRGQEARLRCSPMKGHSHVYWYRQLPEEGLKFMVYLQKENIIDESGMPKERFSAEFPKEGPSILRIQQVVRGDSAAYFCASSPQGGNQPQHFGDGTRLSIL.

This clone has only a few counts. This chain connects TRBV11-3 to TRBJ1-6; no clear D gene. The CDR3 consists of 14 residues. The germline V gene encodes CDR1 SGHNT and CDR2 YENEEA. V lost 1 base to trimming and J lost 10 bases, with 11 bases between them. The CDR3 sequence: CASSLGPRGSPLHF. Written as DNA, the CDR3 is TGTGCCAGCAGCTTAGGACCCCGAGGATCACCCCTCCACTTT.

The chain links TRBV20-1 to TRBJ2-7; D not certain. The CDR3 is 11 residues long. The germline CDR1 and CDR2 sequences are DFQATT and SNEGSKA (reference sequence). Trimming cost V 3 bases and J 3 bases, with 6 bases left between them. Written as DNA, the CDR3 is TGCAGTGCTAGGTTAGTCTACGAGCAGTACGTC. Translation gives CSARLVYEQYV.

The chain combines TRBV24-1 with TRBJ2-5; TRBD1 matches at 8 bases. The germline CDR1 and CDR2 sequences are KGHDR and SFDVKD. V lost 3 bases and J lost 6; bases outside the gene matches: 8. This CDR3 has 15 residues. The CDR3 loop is CATSDARTGSQTQYF. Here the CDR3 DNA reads TGTGCCACCAGTGATGCCCGGACAGGGTCACAGACCCAGTACTTC.

Written as DNA, the CDR3 is TGTGCCAGCAGCTTTCGATTGCGGGGGAACGATGAAGCTTTCTTT. This sequence encodes CASSFRLRGNDEAFF. The V call is TRBV5-4, the J call TRBJ1-1, with D possibly being TRBD1 (5 bases). The CDR3 is made up of 15 amino acids. Germline loops: CDR1 SGHNT, CDR2 YYREEE (reference sequence). V shed 2 bases and J shed 7 bases, with 18 bases lying between them.

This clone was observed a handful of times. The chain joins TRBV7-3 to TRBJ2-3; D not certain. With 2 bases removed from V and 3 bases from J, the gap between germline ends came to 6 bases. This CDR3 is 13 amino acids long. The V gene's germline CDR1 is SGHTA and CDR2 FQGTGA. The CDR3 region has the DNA TGTGCCAGCAGCTTACGCCCTACAGATACGCAGTATTTT. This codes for CASSLRPTDTQYF.